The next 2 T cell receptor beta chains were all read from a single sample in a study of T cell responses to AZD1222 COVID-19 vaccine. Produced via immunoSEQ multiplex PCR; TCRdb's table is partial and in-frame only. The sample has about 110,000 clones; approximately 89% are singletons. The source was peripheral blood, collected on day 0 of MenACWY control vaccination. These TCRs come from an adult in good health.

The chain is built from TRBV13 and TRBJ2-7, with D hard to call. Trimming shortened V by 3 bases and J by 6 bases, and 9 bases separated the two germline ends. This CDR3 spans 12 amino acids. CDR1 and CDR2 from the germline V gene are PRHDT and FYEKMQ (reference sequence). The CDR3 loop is CASSFGAGEQYF. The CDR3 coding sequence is TGTGCCAGCAGCTTTGGTGCTGGCGAGCAGTACTTC.

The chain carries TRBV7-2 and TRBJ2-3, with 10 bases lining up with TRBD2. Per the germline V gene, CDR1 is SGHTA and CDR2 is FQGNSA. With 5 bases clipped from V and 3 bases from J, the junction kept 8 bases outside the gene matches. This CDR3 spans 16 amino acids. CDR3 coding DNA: TGTGCCAGCAGCCAGAGGGCTAGCGGGGGAACAGATACGCAGTATTTT. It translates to CASSQRASGGTDTQYF.